This TCR beta chain was sequenced during a study of beta chain features in type 1 diabetes. The study's findings and limits: VDJ junctions sequenced from type 1 diabetes patients showed fewer insertions and more deletions.

The entirety of the isolated RNA underwent reverse transcription, so expressed TCRB transcripts were sequenced. The method was immunoSEQ multiplex PCR; TCRdb's version includes in-frame clones alone and lacks a portion of them. The sample holds roughly 140,000 clones; about 8.5% are singletons and the top ten take 0.65%. To note about this clone: Its antigen is unidentified.

J gave up 10 bases and V 7 bases, and 14 bases lay outside the gene matches. The CDR3 loop spans 15 amino acids. CDR1 is SNHLY and CDR2 is FYNNEI in the germline V gene. Via CD45RO/CCR7/CD25/CD127/CD95/CD27, cells of the CD4+ naive, central memory, regulatory and stem cell-like memory subsets were sorted. Sequencing was done on a sample of central memory CD4+ T cells from blood. The TCR originated in a young man in good health. The chain links TRBV2 to TRBJ2-3; TRBD2 agrees at 10 bases. CDR3 loop: CASKEVASGSSAQYF. The CDR3 DNA reads as TGTGCCAGCAAAGAAGTGGCTAGCGGGAGTTCTGCGCAGTATTTT.